The sequence of this TCR beta chain was determined in a study of cytomegalovirus exposure and HLA in healthy donors (TCRdb year 2017). Background on the whole study: A later analysis indicated that the roughly 120 validation repertoires were generated on the platform also employed for the 720 or so repertoires of the first cohort. The study was designed to test whether signatures of past pathogen exposure could be identified by cataloging public T cell receptors. Besides the first cohort of 666 subjects, a separate validation cohort made up of roughly 120 different subjects was used. High-throughput TCR immunosequencing, statistical association of individual TCRs with disease status, and machine learning were combined to predict cytomegalovirus infection status.

About this clone itself: The antigen it recognizes is unknown. The input lacks base qualities; no much larger clone sits a single base away.

From the germline V gene, CDR1 is SGHDT and CDR2 is YYEEEE. The CDR3, cysteine through phenylalanine, is 15 amino acids long. Only the CDR3 DNA stays, 45 bases, in frame from base 1. V is pruned by 5 bases and J by 4 bases, leaving 6 bases of the junction without a gene match. The donors belonged to the validation cohort of approximately 130 subjects, which was separate from the roughly 670-subject first cohort. Beyond this particular receptor, the publication reports: Of the cluster scores, approximately 95% were above 0 in a later analysis, which found that TCRs clustered in the first cohort also tended to co-occur in the 120 validation repertoires. The classifier was reported to diagnose cytomegalovirus status with high specificity and sensitivity in both the original cohort and the validation cohort. The study listed approximately 160 TCR beta chains as associated with cytomegalovirus. According to the authors, the approach could potentially be generalized to other disease states and immunological phenotypes. A later analysis had no HLA typing for the validation cohort, so co-occurrence there was scored across all 120 or so repertoires. Most TCR sequences were observed very rarely across donors, whereas some public TCRs were present in many individuals. In vitro tests confirmed that three of the cytomegalovirus-associated TCR beta chains recognize cytomegalovirus antigens.

Receptor amplification or capture employed the immunoSEQ multiplex PCR assay. Per the original workflow: A statistical classification framework was developed to diagnose cytomegalovirus status using the catalog of TCR beta chain sequences. Drawn from immuneACCESS, this table holds only the in-frame rearrangements with V and J called that TCRdb kept. Clones are partly lost; checked studies trace under half to an unresolved V gene and leave the rest unexplained. That table supplies the V and J calls and clone size; D and trimming were determined from the DNA. This sample holds 100,000 to 150,000 clones; roughly 95% were observed only once. About 1.7% of the sample belongs to the ten largest clones.

This receptor was taken from a man between 18 and 35 years old in good health and CMV-seronegative. The sample consisted of PBMCs. The chain is made from TRBV5-6 and TRBJ2-5, and 12 bases in between align with TRBD2. CDR3 reads: CASRLAGGRTETQYF. At the DNA level, the sequence is TGTGCCAGCAGACTAGCGGGAGGACGTACAGAGACCCAGTACTTC.